This T cell receptor beta chain appears in the sequencing data of a study of blood T cell repertoires in COVID-19. Study background: From T cells, B-cell-depleted T cells, or PBMCs came the material, which was cDNA or gDNA.

V lost 6 bases, J lost 1 base, and 10 bases lay in between. The CDR3 is 13 residues long. Germline loops: CDR1 SGHRS, CDR2 YFSETQ. Per the original data handling: Amplification of reference gene primers was used by the study to estimate nucleated cell counts. Assay: immunoSEQ multiplex PCR; the TCRdb copy retains only in-frame clones and omits some. V, J and clone size are taken as reported in that table, and D and trimming were inferred from the DNA itself. The table lists 65,000 to 70,000 clones, around 82% of them singletons. The sequencing input was peripheral blood. This sequence originates from a woman aged 55-70 years with acute or convalescent COVID-19. The rearrangement uses TRBV5-1 and TRBJ1-1; weak D call: TRBD1 (6 bases). Here the CDR3 DNA reads TGCGCCAGCAACCAGGACAGGAACACTGAAGCTTTCTTT. Amino acid sequence: CASNQDRNTEAFF.